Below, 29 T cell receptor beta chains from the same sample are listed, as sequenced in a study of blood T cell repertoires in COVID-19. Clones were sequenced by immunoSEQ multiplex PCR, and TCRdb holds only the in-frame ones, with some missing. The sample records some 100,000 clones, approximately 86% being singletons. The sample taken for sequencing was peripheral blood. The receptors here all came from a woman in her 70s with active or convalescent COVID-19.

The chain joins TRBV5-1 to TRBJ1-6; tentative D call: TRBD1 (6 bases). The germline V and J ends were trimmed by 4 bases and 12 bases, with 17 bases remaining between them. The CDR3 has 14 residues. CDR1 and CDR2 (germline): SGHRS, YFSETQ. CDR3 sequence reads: CASSQEGGQGPLHF. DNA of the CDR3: TGCGCCAGCAGCCAAGAGGGGGGGCAGGGACCCCTCCACTTT.

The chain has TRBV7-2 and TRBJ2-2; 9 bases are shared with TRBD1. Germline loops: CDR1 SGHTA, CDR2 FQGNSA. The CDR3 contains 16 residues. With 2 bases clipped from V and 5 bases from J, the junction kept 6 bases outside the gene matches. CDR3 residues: CASSLLQGARTGELFF. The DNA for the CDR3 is TGTGCCAGCAGCTTATTACAGGGGGCTCGAACCGGGGAGCTGTTTTTT. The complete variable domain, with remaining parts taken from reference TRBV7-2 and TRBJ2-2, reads GAGVSQSPSNKVTEKGKDVELRCDPISGHTALYWYRQSLGQGLEFLIYFQGNSAPDKSGLPSDRFSAERTGGSVSTLTIQRTQQEDSAVYLCASSLLQGARTGELFFGEGSRLTVL.

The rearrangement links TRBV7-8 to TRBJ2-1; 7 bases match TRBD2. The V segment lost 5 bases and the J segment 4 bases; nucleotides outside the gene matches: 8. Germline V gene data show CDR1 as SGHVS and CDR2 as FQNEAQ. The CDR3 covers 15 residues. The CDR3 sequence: CASSRGGGIYNEQFF. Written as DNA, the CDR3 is TGTGCCAGCAGCCGAGGCGGGGGAATTTACAATGAGCAGTTCTTC.

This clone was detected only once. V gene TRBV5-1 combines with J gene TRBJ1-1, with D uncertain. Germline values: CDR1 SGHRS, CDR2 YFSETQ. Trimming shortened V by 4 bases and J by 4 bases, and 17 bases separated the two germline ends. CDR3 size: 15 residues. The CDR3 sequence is CASSVTGPGVTEAFF. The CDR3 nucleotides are TGCGCCAGCAGCGTTACGGGTCCCGGGGTCACTGAAGCTTTCTTT.

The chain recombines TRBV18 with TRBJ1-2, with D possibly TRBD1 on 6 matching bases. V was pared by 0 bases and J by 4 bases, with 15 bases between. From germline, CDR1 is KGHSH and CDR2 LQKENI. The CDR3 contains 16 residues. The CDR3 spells CASSPPPTTGRYGYTF. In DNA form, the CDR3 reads TGTGCCAGCTCACCACCACCTACTACAGGGCGCTATGGCTACACCTTC.

The CDR3 DNA follows: TGTGCCAGCAGTAAACAGGGAGATTATGGCTACACCTTC. Its protein is CASSKQGDYGYTF. The chain carries TRBV6-5 and TRBJ1-2; the D gene is possibly TRBD1 (6 bases). The CDR3 extends over 13 amino acids. Germline V gives CDR1 MNHEY, CDR2 SVGAGI. V was pared by 5 bases and J by 5 bases, with 12 bases between.

CDR3 bases: TGTGCCAGCAGCCTAATGTGGGGAATACTTGCGGGCACTGAAGCTTTCTTT. It is translated as CASSLMWGILAGTEAFF. The J gene is TRBJ1-1, the V gene TRBV5-8; D remains ambiguous. V was clipped by 4 bases and J by 4 bases, with 23 bases between them. The CDR3 is 17 residues long. CDR1 is SGHTS, CDR2 YDEGEE, per germline.

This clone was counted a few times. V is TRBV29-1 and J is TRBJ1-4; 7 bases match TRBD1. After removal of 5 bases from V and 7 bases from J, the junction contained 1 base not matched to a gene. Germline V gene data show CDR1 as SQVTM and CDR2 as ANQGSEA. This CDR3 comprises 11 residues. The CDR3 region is CSVYRGEKLFF. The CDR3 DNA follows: TGCAGCGTTTACAGGGGTGAAAAACTGTTTTTT.

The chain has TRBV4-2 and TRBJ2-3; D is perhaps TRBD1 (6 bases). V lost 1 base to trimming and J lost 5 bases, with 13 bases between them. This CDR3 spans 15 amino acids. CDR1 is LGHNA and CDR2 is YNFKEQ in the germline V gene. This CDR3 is CASSQVRGTEDTQYF. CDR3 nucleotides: TGTGCCAGCAGCCAAGTGAGGGGGACCGAAGATACGCAGTATTTT.

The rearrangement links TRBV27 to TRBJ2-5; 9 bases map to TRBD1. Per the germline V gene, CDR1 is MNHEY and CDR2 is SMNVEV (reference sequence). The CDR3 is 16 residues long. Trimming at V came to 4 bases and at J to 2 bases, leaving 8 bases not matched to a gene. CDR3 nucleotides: TGTGCCAGCAGTTCATCCGGGACAGGGAGACAAGAGACCCAGTACTTC. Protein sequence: CASSSSGTGRQETQYF.

For the CDR3, the DNA is TGTGCCAGCAGCTCGCCACTTTACGAGCAGTACTTC. The encoded protein is CASSSPLYEQYF. V usage is TRBV28 and J usage is TRBJ2-7; unclear D gene. V lost 6 bases and J lost 4, with 10 bases in between. The CDR3 runs to 12 residues. The germline V gene encodes CDR1 MDHEN and CDR2 SYDVKM.

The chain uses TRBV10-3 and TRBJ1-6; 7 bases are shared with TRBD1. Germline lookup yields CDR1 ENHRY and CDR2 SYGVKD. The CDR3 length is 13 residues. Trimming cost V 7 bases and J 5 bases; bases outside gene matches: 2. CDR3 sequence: CAITGTDNSPLHF. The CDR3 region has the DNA TGTGCCATCACGGGGACAGATAATTCACCCCTCCACTTT.

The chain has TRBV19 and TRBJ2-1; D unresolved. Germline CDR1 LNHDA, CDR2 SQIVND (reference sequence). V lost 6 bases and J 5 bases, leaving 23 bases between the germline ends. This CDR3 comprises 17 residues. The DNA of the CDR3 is TGTGCCAGTAGATTGCACTCAACTAACGGGTATAACAATGAGCAGTTCTTC. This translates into CASRLHSTNGYNNEQFF.

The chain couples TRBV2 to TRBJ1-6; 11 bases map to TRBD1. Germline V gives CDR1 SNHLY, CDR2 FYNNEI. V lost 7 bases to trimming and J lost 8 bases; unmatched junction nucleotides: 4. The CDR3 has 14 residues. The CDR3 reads CASIRTGGYSPLHF. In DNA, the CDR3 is TGTGCCAGCATCAGGACAGGGGGCTATTCACCCCTCCACTTT.

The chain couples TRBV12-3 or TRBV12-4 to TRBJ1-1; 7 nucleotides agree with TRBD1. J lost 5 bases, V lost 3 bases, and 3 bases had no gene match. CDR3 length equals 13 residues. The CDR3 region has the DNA TGTGCCAGCAGTTTCACAGGGGAGACTGAAGCTTTCTTT. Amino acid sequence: CASSFTGETEAFF.

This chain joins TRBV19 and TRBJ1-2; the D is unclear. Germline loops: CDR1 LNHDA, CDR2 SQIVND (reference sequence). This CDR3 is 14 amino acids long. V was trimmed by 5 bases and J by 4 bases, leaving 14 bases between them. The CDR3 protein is CASSPDYVGYGYTF. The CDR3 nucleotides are TGTGCCAGTAGTCCCGACTACGTGGGCTATGGCTACACCTTC.

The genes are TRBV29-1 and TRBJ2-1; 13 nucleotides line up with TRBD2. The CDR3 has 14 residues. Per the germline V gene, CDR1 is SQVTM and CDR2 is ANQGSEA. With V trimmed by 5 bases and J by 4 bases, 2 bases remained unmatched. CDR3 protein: CSVSGLAGYNEQFF. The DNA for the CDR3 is TGCAGCGTTTCGGGACTAGCGGGGTACAATGAGCAGTTCTTC.

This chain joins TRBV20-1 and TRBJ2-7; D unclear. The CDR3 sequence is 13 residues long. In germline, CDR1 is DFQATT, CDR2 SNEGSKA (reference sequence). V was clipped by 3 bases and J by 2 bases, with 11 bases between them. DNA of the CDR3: TGCAGTGCTAGTAAGTCCGGAGCCTACGAGCAGTACTTC. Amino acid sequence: CSASKSGAYEQYF.

CDR3 region: CASSFSLRQFTGELFF. CDR3 in DNA: TGTGCCAGCAGTTTCTCCCTCAGACAGTTCACCGGGGAGCTGTTTTTT. This rearrangement joins TRBV6-6 to TRBJ2-2, with D possibly matching TRBD1 (5 bases). The germline CDR1 and CDR2 sequences are MNHNY and SVGAGI (reference sequence). Deletions cut 4 bases from V and 4 bases from J, with 16 bases between. The CDR3 sequence is 16 residues long.

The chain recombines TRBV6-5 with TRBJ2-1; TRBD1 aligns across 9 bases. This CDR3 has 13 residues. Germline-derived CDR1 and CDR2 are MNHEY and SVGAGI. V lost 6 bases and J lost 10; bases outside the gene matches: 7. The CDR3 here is CASRQGAELEQFF. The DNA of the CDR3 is TGTGCCAGCAGACAGGGGGCTGAGTTGGAGCAGTTCTTC.

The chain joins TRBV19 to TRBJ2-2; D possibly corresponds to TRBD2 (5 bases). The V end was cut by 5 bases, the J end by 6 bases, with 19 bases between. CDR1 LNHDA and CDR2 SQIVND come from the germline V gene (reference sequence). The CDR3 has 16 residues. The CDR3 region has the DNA TGTGCCAGTAGTTCCCGGGTCGTCGGGATGTCCGGGGAGCTGTTTTTT. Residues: CASSSRVVGMSGELFF. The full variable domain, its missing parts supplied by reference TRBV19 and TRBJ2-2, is DGGITQSPKYLFRKEGQNVTLSCEQNLNHDAMYWYRQDPGQGLRLIYYSQIVNDFQKGDIAEGYSVSREKKESFPLTVTSAQKNPTAFYLCASSSRVVGMSGELFFGEGSRLTVL.

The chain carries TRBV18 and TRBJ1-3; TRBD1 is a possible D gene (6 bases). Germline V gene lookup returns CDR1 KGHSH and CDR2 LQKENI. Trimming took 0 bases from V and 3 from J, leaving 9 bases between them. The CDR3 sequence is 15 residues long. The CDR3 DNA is TGTGCCAGCTCACCACCCGGGGGGCTTGGAAACACCATATATTTT. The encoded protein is CASSPPGGLGNTIYF.

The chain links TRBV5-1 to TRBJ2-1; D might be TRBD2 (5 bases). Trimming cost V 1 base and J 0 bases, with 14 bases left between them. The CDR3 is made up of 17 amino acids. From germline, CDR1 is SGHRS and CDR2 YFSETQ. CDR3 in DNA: TGCGCCAGCAGCTTGTTAAGAGGGTACAGCTCCTACAATGAGCAGTTCTTC. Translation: CASSLLRGYSSYNEQFF.

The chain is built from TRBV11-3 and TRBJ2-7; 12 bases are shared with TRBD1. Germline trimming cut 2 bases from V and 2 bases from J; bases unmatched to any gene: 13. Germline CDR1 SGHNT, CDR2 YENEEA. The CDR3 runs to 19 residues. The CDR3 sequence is CASSLTTGQGAVAPYEQYF. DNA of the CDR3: TGTGCCAGCAGCTTAACAACGGGACAGGGGGCCGTGGCCCCCTACGAGCAGTACTTC.

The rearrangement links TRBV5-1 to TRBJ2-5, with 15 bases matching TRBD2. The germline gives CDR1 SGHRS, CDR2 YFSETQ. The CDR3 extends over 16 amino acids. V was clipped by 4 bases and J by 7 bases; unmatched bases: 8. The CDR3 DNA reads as TGCGCCAGCAGCCCTGGGACTAGCGGGGGGCCCGGGACCCAGTACTTC. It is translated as CASSPGTSGGPGTQYF. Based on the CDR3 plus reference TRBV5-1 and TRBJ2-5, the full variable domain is KAGVTQTPRYLIKTRGQQVTLSCSPISGHRSVSWYQQTPGQGLQFLFEYFSETQRNKGNFPGRFSGRQFSNSRSEMNVSTLELGDSALYLCASSPGTSGGPGTQYFGPGTRLLVL.

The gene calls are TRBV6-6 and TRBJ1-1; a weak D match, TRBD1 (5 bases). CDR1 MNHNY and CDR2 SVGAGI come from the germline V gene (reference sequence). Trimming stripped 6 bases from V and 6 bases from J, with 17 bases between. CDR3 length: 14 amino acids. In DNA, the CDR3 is TGTGCCAGCAGCTCCCCGGGGGGTTGGGCTGAAGCTTTCTTT. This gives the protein CASSSPGGWAEAFF.

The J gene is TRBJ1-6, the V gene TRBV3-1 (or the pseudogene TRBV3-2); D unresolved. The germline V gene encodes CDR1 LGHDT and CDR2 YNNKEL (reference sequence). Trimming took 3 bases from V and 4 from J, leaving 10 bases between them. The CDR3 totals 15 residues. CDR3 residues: CASSQSQAYNSPLHF. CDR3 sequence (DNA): TGTGCCAGCAGCCAGTCCCAGGCGTATAATTCACCCCTCCACTTT.

CDR3 sequence (DNA): TGTGCCAGCAGCCTCCAGGTTTGGGGGGACACTGAAGCTTTCTTT. Its protein is CASSLQVWGDTEAFF. The V and J genes are TRBV11-2 and TRBJ1-1; tentatively, D is TRBD1 (5 bases). The germline V gene has CDR1 SGHAT and CDR2 FQNNGV. The CDR3 length is 15 residues. Trimming removed 5 bases at V and 3 bases at J, with 16 bases between.

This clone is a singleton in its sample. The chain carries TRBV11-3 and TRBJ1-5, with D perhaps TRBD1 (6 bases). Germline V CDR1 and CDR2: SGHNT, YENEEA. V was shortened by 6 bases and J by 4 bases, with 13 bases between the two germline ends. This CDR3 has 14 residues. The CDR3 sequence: CASRPHRENQPQHF. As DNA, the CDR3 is TGTGCCAGCAGGCCCCACAGGGAAAATCAGCCCCAGCATTTT.